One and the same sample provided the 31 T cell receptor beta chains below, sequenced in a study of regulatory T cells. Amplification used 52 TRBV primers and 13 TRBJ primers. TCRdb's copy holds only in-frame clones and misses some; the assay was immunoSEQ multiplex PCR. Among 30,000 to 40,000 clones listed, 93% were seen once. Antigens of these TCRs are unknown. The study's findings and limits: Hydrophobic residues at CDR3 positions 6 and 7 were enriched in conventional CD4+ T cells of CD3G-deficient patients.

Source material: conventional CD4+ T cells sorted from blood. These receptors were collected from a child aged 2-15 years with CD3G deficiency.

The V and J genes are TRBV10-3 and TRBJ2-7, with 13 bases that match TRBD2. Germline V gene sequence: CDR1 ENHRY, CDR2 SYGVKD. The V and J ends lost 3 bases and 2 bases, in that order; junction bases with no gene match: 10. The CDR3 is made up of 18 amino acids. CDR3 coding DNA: TGTGCCATCAGTGATGGGGGACTGACTAGCGGGAGGCCCTACGAGCAGTACTTC. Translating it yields CAISDGGLTSGRPYEQYF.

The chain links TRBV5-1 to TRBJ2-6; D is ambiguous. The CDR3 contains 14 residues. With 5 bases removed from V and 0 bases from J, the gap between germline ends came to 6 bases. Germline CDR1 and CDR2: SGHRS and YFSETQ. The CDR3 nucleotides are TGCGCCAGCAGTGATGTCTCTGGGGCCAACGTCCTGACTTTC. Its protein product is CASSDVSGANVLTF.

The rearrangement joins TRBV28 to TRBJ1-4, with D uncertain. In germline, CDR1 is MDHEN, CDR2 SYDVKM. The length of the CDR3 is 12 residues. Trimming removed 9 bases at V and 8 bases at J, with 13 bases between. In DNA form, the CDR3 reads TGTGCCAGTTCTACAGCAAAGGAAAAACTGTTTTTT. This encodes CASSTAKEKLFF.

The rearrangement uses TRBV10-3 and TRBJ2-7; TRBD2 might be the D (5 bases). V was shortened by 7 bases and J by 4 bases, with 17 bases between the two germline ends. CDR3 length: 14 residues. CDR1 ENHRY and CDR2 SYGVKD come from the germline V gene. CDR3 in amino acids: CAIIILDYIYEQYF. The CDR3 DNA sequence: TGTGCCATCATCATTTTAGACTACATTTACGAGCAGTACTTC.

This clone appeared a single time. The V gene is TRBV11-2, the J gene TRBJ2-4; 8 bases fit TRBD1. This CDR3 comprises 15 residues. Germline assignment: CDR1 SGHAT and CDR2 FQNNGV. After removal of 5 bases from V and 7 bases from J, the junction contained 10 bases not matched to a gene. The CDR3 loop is CASSPLGQGGNIQYF. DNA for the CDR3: TGTGCCAGCAGCCCTCTTGGACAGGGCGGGAACATTCAGTACTTC.

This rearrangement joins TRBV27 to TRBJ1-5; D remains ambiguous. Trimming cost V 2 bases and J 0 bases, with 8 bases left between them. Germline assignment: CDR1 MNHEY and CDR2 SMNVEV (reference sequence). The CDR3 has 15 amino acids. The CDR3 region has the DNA TGTGCCAGCAGTTTAGGTGTGTATAGCAATCAGCCCCAGCATTTT. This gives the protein CASSLGVYSNQPQHF.

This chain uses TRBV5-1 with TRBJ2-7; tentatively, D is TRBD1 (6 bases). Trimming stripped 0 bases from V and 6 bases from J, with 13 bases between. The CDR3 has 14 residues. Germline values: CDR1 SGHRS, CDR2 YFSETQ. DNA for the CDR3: TGCGCCAGCAGCTTGGTGCAGGGGTCGAGCGAGCAGTACTTC. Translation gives CASSLVQGSSEQYF.

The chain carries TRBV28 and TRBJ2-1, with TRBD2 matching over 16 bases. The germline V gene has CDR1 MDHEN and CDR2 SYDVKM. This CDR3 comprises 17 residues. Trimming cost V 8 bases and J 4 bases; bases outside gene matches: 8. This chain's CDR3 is CASRGTSGRAEYNEQFF. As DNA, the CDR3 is TGTGCCAGCCGAGGGACTAGCGGGAGGGCCGAATACAATGAGCAGTTCTTC.

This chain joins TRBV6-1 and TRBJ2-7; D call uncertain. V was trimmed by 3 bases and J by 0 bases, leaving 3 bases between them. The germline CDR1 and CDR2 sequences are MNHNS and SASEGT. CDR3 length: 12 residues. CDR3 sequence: CASSDHSYEQYF. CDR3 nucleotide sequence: TGTGCCAGCAGTGATCACTCCTACGAGCAGTACTTC.

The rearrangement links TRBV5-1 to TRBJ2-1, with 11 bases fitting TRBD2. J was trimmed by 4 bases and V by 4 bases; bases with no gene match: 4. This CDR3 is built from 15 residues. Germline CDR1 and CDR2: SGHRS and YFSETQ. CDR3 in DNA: TGCGCCAGCAGCGCCGGGACTAGCGGATACAATGAGCAGTTCTTC. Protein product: CASSAGTSGYNEQFF.

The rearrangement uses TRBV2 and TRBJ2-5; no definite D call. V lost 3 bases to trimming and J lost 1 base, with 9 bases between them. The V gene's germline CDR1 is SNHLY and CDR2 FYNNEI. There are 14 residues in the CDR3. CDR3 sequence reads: CASSDAAFQETQYF. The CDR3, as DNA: TGTGCCAGCAGTGACGCGGCGTTCCAAGAGACCCAGTACTTC.

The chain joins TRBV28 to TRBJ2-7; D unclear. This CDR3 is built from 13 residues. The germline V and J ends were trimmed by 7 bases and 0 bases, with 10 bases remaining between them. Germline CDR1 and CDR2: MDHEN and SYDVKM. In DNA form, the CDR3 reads TGTGCCAGCAATTTCGCCGGCTCCTACGAGCAGTACTTC. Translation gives CASNFAGSYEQYF.

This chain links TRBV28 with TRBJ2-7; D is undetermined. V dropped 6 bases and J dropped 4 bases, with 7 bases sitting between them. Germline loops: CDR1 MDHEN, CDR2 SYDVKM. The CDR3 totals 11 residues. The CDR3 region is CASSRRYEQYF. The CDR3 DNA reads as TGTGCCAGCAGCCGAAGATACGAGCAGTACTTC.

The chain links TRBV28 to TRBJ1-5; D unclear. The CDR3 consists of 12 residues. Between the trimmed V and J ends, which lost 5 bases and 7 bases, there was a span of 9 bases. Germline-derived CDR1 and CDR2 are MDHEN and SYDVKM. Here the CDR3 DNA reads TGTGCCAGCAGTCTTCTTCGACAGCCCCAGCATTTT. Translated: CASSLLRQPQHF.

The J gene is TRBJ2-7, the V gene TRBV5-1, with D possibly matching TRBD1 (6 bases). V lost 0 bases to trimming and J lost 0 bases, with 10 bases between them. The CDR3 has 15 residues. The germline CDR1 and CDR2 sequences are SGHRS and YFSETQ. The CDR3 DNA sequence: TGCGCCAGCAGCTTGGGGGCAGGGGTCTCCTACGAGCAGTACTTC. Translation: CASSLGAGVSYEQYF.

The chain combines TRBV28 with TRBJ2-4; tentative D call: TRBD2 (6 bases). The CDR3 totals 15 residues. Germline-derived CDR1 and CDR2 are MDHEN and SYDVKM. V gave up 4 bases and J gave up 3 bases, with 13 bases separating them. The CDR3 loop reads CASSSPWDFKNIQYF. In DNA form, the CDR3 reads TGTGCCAGCAGTTCGCCTTGGGACTTCAAAAACATTCAGTACTTC.

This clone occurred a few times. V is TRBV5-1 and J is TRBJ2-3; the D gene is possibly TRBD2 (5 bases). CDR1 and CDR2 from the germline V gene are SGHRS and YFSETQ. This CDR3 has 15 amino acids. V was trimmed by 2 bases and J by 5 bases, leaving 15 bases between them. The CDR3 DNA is TGCGCCAGCAGCTTTTGGGGAGACCGCAGAGATACGCAGTATTTT. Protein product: CASSFWGDRRDTQYF.

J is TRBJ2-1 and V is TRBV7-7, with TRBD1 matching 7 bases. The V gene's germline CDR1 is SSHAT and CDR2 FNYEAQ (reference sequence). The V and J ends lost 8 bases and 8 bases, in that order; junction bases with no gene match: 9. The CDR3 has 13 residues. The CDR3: CASQLEGADEQFF. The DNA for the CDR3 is TGTGCCAGCCAACTCGAGGGGGCTGATGAGCAGTTCTTC.

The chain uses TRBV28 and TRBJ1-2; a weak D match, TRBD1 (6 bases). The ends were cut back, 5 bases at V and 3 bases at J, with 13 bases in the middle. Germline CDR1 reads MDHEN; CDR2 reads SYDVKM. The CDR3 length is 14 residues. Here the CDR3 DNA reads TGTGCCAGCAGTAAGGGGGGAATCGACTATGGCTACACCTTC. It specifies CASSKGGIDYGYTF.

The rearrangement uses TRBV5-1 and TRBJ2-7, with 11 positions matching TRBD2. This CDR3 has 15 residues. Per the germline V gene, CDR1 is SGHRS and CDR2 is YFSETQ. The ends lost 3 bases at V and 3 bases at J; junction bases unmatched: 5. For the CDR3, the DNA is TGCGCCAGCAGCTCACTAGCGGGAGTGAACTACGAGCAGTACTTC. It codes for CASSSLAGVNYEQYF.

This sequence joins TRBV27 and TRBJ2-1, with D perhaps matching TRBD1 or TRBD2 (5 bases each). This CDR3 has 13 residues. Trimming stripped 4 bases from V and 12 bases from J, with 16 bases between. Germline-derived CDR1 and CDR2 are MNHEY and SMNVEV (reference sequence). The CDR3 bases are TGTGCCAGCAGTTCACTTACCGGGACCCCGCAGTTCTTC. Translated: CASSSLTGTPQFF.

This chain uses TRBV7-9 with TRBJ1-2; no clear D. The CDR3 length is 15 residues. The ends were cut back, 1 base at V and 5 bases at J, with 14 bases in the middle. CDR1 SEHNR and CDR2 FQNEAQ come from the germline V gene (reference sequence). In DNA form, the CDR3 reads TGTGCCAGCAGCTTAGGCAGGTCGGCGAGTTATGGCTACACCTTC. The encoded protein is CASSLGRSASYGYTF.

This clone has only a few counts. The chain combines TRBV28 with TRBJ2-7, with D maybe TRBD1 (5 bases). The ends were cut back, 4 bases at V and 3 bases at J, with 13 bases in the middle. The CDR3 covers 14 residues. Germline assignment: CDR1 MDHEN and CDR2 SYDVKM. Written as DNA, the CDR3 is TGTGCCAGCAGTTCTTGGTCAGGGATCTACGAGCAGTACTTC. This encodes CASSSWSGIYEQYF. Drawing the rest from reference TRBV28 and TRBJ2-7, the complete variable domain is DVKVTQSSRYLVKRTGEKVFLECVQDMDHENMFWYRQDPGLGLRLIYFSYDVKMKEKGDIPEGYSVSREKKERFSLILESASTNQTSMYLCASSSWSGIYEQYFGPGTRLTVT.

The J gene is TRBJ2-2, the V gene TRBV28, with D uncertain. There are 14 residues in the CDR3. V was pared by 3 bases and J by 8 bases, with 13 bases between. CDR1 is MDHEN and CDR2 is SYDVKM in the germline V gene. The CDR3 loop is CASSFMTPTGELFF. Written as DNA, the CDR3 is TGTGCCAGCAGTTTTATGACACCCACGGGGGAGCTGTTTTTT. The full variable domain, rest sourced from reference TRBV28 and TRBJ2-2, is DVKVTQSSRYLVKRTGEKVFLECVQDMDHENMFWYRQDPGLGLRLIYFSYDVKMKEKGDIPEGYSVSREKKERFSLILESASTNQTSMYLCASSFMTPTGELFFGEGSRLTVL.

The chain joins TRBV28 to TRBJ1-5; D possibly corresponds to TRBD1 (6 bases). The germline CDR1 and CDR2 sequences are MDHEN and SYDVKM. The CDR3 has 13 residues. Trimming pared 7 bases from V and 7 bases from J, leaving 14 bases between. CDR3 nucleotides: TGTGCCAGCATCGCCGGGGGCGGCCAGCCCCAGCATTTT. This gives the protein CASIAGGGQPQHF.

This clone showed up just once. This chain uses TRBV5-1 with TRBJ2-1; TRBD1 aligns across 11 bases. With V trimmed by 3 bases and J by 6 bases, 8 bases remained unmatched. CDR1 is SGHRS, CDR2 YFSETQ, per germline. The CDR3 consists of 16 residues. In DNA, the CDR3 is TGCGCCAGCAGCTCCACCGGGACAGGGGGGGTCAATGAGCAGTTCTTC. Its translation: CASSSTGTGGVNEQFF.

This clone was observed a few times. CDR3 sequence (DNA): TGTGCCAGCAGTTTGGGGGGGCGGGCCTACGAGCAGTACTTC. This gives the protein CASSLGGRAYEQYF. V and J are TRBV6-6 and TRBJ2-7, with D perhaps matching TRBD2 (7 bases). The CDR3 is 14 amino acids. The V gene's germline CDR1 is MNHNY and CDR2 SVGAGI (reference sequence). V lost 4 bases and J lost 2, with 12 bases in between.

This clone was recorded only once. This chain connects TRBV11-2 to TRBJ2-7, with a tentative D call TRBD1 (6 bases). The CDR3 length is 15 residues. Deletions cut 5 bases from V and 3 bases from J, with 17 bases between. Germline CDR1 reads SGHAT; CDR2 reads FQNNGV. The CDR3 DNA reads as TGTGCCAGCAGCCTAAACCCGGGACACAACTACGAGCAGTACTTC. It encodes CASSLNPGHNYEQYF.

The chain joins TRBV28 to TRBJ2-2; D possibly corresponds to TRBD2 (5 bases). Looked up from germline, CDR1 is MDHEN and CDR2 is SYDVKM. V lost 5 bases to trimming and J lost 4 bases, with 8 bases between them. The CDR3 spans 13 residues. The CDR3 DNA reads TGTGCCAGCAGTCTCACTAGCACCGGGGAGCTGTTTTTT. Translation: CASSLTSTGELFF.

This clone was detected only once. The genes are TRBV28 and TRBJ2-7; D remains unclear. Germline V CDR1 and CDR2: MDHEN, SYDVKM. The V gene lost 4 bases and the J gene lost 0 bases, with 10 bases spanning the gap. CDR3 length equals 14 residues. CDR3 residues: CASSSSLTSYEQYF. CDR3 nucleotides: TGTGCCAGCAGTTCAAGCTTGACCTCCTACGAGCAGTACTTC.

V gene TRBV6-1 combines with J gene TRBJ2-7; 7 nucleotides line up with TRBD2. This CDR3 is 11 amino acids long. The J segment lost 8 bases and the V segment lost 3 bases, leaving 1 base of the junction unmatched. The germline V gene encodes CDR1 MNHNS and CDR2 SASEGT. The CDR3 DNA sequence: TGTGCCAGCAGTGAGGGGGGGAAGCAGTACTTC. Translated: CASSEGGKQYF.